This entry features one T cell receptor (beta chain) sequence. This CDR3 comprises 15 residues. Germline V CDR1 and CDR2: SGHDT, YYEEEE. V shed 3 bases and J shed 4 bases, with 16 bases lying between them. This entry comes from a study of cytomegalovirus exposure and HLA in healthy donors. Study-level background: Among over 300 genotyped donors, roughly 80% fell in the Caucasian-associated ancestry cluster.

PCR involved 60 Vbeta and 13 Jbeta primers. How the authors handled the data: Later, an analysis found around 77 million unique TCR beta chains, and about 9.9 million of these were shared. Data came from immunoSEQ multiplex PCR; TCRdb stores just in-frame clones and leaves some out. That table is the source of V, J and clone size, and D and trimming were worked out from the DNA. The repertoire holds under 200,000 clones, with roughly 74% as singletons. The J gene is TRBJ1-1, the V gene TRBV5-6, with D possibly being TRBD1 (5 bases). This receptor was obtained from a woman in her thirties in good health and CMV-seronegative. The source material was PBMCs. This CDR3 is CASSWGVGVGTEAFF. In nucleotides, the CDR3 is TGTGCCAGCAGCTGGGGCGTAGGGGTCGGCACTGAAGCTTTCTTT.